This note documents a single T cell receptor (beta chain) sequence. Its antigen is unidentified. Trimming removed 2 bases at V and 3 bases at J, with 14 bases between. The CDR3 loop spans 15 amino acids. CDR1 is SGHTS, CDR2 YDEGEE, per germline. The data were obtained in a study of somatic mutations in cytotoxic T cells in rheumatoid arthritis. Study details: Selected populations of V beta antibody-stained T cells underwent flow sorting at nearly 100% purity; these encompassed V beta1+ cells subjected to TCRB sequencing. Study results and caveats: The study found that the largest CD8+ clone exceeded 20% of CD8+ cells in about an eighth of the 65 patients. The antigen targets of the expanded CD8+ clones were unknown.

Sequencing was performed with immunoSEQ multiplex PCR; in TCRdb, only in-frame clones are kept and a portion is missing. The sample holds more than 25,000 clones, around 76% seen once. The chain combines TRBV5-8 with TRBJ1-1; a weak D match, TRBD1 (5 bases). The sequence was obtained from a man aged 50-60 years in good health. Material: CD8+ T cells sorted from blood. The CDR3 nucleotides are TGTGCCAGCAGCTTCGAAGCCCGGGGCTACACTGAAGCTTTCTTT. Protein sequence: CASSFEARGYTEAFF.